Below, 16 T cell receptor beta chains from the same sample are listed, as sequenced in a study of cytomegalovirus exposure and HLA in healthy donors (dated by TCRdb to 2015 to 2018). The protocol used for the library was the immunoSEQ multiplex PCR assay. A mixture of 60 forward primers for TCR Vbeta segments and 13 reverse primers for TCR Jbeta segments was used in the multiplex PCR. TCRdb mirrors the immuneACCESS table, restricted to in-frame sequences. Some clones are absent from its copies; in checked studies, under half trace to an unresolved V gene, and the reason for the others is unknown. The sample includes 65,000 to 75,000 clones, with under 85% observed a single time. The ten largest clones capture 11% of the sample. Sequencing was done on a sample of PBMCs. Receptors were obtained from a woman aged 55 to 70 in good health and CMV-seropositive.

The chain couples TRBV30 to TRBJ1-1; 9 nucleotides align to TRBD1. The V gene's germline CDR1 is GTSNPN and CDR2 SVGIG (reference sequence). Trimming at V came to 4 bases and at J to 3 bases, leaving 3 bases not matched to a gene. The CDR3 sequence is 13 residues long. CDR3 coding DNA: TGTGCCTGGAACAGGGGGCGGGACACTGAAGCTTTCTTT. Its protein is CAWNRGRDTEAFF.

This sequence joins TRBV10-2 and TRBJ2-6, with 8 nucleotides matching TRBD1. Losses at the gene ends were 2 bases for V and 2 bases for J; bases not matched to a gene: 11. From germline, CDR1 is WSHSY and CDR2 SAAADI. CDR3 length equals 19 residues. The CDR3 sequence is CASSEGSRTGIPGANVLTF. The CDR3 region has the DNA TGCGCCAGCAGTGAGGGTTCTAGGACAGGGATCCCTGGGGCCAACGTCCTGACTTTC.

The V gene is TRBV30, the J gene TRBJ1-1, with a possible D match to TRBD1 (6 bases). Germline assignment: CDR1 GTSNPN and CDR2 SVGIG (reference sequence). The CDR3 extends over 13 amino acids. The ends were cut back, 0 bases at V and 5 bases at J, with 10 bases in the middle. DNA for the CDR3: TGTGCCTGGAGTGTAGACAGGAATACTGAAGCTTTCTTT. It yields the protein CAWSVDRNTEAFF.

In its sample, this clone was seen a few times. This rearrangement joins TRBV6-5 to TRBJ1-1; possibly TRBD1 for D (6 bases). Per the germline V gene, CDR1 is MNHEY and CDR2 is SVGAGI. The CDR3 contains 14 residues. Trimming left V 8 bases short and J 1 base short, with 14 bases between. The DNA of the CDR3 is TGTGCCAGCGAAAAGACAGGCCCGAACACTGAAGCTTTCTTT. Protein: CASEKTGPNTEAFF.

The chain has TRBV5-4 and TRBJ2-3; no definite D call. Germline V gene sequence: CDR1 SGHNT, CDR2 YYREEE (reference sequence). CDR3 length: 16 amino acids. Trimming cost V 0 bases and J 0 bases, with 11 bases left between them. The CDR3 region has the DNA TGTGCCAGCAGCTTGGCCCGAGCGAGGAGCACAGATACGCAGTATTTT. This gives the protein CASSLARARSTDTQYF.

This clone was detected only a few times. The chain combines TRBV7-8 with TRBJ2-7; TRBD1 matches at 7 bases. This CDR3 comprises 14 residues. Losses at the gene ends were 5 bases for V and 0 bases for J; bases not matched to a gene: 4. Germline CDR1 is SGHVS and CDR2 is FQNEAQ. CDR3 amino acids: CASSARDSSYEQYF. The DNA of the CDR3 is TGTGCCAGCAGCGCACGGGACAGCTCCTACGAGCAGTACTTC.

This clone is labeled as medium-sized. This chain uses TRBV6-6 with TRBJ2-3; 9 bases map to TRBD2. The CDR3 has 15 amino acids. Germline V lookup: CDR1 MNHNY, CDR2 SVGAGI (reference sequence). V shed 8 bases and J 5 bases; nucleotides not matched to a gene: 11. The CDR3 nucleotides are TGTGCCAGCCCACCGGCGGGGGGGCTGGTAGATACGCAGTATTTT. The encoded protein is CASPPAGGLVDTQYF.

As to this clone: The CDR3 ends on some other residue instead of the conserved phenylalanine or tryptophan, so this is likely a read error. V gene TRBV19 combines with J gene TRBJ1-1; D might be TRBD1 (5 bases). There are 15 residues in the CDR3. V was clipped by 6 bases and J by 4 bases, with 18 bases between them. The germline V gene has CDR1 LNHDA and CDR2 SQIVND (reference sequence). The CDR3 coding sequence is TGTGCCAGTAGCCCCAATTGGGGGGGTGGCACTGAAGCTTTCGTT. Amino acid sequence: CASSPNWGGGTEAFV.

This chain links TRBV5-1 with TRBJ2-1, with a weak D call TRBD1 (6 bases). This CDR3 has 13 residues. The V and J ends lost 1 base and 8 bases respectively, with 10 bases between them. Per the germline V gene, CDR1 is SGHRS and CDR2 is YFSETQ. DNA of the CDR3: TGCGCCAGCAGCTTGACAGGGTCTTATGAGCAGTTCTTC. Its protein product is CASSLTGSYEQFF.

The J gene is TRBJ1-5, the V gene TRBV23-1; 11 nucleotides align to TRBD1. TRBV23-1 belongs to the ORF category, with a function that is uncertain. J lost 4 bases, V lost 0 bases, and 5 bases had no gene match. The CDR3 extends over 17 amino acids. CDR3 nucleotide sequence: TGCGCCAGCAGTCAATCGGAAGGGACAGGGGGAAATCAGCCCCAGCATTTT. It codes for CASSQSEGTGGNQPQHF.

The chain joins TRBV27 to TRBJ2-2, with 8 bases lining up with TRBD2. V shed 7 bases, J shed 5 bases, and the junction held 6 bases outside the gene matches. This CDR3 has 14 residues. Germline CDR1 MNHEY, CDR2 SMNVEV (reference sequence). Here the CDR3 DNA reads TGTGCCAGCACCCCGCGGGGGGATACCGGGGAGCTGTTTTTT. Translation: CASTPRGDTGELFF.

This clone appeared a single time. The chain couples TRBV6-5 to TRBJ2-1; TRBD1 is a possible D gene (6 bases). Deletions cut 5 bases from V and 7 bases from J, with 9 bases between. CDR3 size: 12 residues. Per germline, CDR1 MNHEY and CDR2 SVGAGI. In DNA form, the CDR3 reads TGTGCCAGCAGTCTAGGGGGTAATGAGCAGTTCTTC. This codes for CASSLGGNEQFF.

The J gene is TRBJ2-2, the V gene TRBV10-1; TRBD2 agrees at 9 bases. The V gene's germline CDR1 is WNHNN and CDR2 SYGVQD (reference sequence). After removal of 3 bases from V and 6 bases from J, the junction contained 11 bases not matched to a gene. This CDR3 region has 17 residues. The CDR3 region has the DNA TGCGCCAGCAGTGAAGGGCTAGCGGGGAGCCGTTCCGGGGAGCTGTTTTTT. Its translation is CASSEGLAGSRSGELFF.

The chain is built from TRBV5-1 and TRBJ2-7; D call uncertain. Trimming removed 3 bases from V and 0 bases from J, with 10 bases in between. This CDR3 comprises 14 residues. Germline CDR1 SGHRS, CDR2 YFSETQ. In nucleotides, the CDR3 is TGCGCCAGCAGCTCCTCGAGGAGCTCCTACGAGCAGTACTTC. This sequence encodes CASSSSRSSYEQYF.

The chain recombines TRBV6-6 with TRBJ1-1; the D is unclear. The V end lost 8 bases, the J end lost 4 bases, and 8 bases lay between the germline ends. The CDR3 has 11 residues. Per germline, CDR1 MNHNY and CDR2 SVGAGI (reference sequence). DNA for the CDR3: TGTGCCAGCCTGGACTCCACTGAAGCTTTCTTT. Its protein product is CASLDSTEAFF.

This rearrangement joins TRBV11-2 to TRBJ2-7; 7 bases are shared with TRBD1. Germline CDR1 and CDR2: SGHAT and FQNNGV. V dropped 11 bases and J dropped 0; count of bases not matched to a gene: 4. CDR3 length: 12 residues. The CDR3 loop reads CADRAYSYEQYF. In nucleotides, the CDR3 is TGTGCCGACAGGGCCTACTCCTACGAGCAGTACTTC. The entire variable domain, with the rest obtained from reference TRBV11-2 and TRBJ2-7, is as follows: EAGVAQSPRYKIIEKRQSVAFWCNPISGHATLYWYQQILGQGPKLLIQFQNNGVVDDSQLPKDRFSAERLKGVDSTLKIQPAKLEDSAVYLCADRAYSYEQYFGPGTRLTVT.